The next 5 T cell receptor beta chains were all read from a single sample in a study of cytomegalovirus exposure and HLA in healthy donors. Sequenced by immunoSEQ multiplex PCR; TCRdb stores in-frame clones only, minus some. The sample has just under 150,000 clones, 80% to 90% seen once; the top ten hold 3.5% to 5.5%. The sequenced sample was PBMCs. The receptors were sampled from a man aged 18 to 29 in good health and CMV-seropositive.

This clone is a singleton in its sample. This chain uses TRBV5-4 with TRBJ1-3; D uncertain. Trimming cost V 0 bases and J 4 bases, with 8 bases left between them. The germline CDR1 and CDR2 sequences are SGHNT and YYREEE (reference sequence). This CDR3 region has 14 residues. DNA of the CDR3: TGTGCCAGCAGCTTGGATACTGTAGGAAACACCATATATTTT. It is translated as CASSLDTVGNTIYF.

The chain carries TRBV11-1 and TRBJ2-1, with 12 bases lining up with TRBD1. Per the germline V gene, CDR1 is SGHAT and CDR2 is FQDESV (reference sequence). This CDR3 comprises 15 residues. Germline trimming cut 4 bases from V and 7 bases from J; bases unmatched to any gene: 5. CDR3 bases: TGTGCCAGCAGCTCCGGGACAGGGGGCTTTAATGAGCAGTTCTTC. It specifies CASSSGTGGFNEQFF.

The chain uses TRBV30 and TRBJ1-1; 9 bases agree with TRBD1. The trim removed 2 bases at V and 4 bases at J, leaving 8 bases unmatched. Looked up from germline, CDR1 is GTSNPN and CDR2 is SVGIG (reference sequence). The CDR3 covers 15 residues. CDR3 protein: CAWSLGDRDSTEAFF. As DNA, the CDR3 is TGTGCCTGGAGTCTCGGGGACAGGGATTCCACTGAAGCTTTCTTT.

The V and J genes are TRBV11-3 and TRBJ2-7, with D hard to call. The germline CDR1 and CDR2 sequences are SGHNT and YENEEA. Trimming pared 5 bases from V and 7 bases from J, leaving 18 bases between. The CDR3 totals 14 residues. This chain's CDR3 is CASSTTGPSREQYF. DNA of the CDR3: TGTGCCAGCAGCACCACTGGCCCGTCGAGGGAGCAGTACTTC. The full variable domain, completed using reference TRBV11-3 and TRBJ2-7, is EAGVVQSPRYKIIEKKQPVAFWCNPISGHNTLYWYLQNLGQGPELLIRYENEEAVDDSQLPKDRFSAERLKGVDSTLKIQPAELGDSAVYLCASSTTGPSREQYFGPGTRLTVT.

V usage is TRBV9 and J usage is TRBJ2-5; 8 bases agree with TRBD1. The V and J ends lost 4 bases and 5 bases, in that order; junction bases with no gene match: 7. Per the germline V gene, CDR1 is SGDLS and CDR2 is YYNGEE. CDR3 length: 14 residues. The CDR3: CASSTQGARETQYF. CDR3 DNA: TGTGCCAGCAGCACCCAGGGGGCGAGGGAGACCCAGTACTTC.